Listed below are T cell receptor beta chains from one sample, sequenced in a study of early T cells in non-severe SARS-CoV-2 infection. TCRdb independently ran MiXCR on the 5' RACE reads; one entry per CDR3 protein. The data contain approximately 64,000 distinct CDR3 sequences, around 4.7% of them singletons. The sequenced material came from whole blood. These receptors were collected from an adult who was a healthcare worker with PCR-confirmed SARS-CoV-2 infection or an uninfected control (not recorded which). The CDR3 runs from the conserved cysteine through the conserved F or W.

V gene,CDR3 protein
TRBV12-5,CASGSPGQGYEQYF
TRBV27,CASSLWGPRASTNEKLFF
TRBV7-2,CASSPEAGAGTEAFF
TRBV2,CASSPIGAGTGELFF
TRBV7-6,CASSSRVAGNEQFF
TRBV7-6,CASSLMAVNTGELFF
TRBV7-2,CASSFGGSAYEQYF
TRBV20-1,CSARGGEAVNQPQHF
TRBV9,CASSVGGDEQFF
TRBV20-1,CSASSGYTDTQYF
TRBV13,CASSSRTYSSYEQYF
TRBV2,CASSPDRANTEAFF
TRBV10-3,CAIRGGSEKGNEQFF
TRBV27,CASSLSGALSYEQYF
TRBV12-3/TRBV12-4,CASSGLAGTDTQYF
TRBV7-2,CASSLTGTYQPQHF
TRBV28,CASSFDDRPTSYEQYF
TRBV19,CASSTRQGISNQPQHF
TRBV20-1,CSARDRRSAPGLGNQPQHF
TRBV5-8,CVSSLGSTDTQYF
TRBV2,CASSVGQSFYEQYF
TRBV5-1,CASSLAGLAGAQSYEQYF
TRBV6-6,CASSERDRSNYGYTF
TRBV11-3,CASSLDHPSEQYF
TRBV19,CASSPNRMNTEAFF
TRBV30,CAWGGPREQYF
TRBV20-1,CSAKTVDGQETQYF
TRBV18,CASSDSTEDTQYF
TRBV6-2/TRBV6-3,CASSYGLAGGDTQYF
TRBV7-6,CASSLFGVGRNEQFF
TRBV21-1,CASSKGGVYGEKLFF
TRBV2,CATSLESTDTQYF
TRBV12-3/TRBV12-4,CASSITSNVLNTGELFF
TRBV20-1,CSASSTHHRADTQYF
TRBV7-9,CASSDTSGITGELFF
TRBV10-3,CAISPTGSTYEQYF
TRBV29-1,CSVTSIDSIFF
TRBV25-1,CASSELEAGGPHEQYF
TRBV12-3/TRBV12-4,CASSFGQPGELFF
TRBV7-2,CASSLAEGTEAFF
TRBV13,CASSFDGAGANVLTF
TRBV28,CASSFYQRTGNTIYF
TRBV7-9,CASGPAGGLETQYF
TRBV2,CASTGFYEQYF